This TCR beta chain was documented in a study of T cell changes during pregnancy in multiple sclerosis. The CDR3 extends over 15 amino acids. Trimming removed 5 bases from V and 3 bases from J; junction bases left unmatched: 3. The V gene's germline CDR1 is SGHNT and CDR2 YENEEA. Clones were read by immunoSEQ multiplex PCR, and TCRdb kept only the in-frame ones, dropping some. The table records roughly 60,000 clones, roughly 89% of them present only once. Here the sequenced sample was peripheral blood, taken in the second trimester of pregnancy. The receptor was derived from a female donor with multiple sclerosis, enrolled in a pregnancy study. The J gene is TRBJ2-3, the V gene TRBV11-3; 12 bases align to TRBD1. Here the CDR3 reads CASSPGQGATDTQYF. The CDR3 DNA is TGTGCCAGCAGCCCGGGACAGGGGGCAACAGATACGCAGTATTTT.